A selection of T cell receptor beta chains follows, all from one sample in a study of shared clonotypes between healthy human individuals. Assay used: immunoSEQ multiplex PCR; TCRdb lists only in-frame clones, some missing. The top ten hold 0.3% to 0.45% of the sample, which has a few million clones, around 93% seen once. Sequencing input: naive CD4+ T cells from PBMCs. These receptors all come from a man between 18 and 29 years old in good health. Some clones in this sample may be carry-over from other donors' samples. Both conserved end residues are part of each CDR3. D genes are given only for firm matches. Some rows mark clone size as missing; the rest say once, few, many or name a class of expanded clone.

clone_size j_call d_call v_call cdr3_nt cdr3_aa
- TRBJ2-5 - TRBV7-8 TGTGCCAGCAGCTTGGTGCAGGGGTCAGGGGAGACCCAGTACTTC CASSLVQGSGETQYF
- TRBJ2-5 TRBD2 TRBV7-2 TGTGCCACAAAACCGGGACTAGCTTCAGAGACCCAGTACTTC CATKPGLASETQYF
- TRBJ1-2 - TRBV7-8 TGTGCCAGCAGCCCTACCCAAGGGTATGGCTACACCTTC CASSPTQGYGYTF
- TRBJ2-7 TRBD1 TRBV28 TGTGCCAGCAGTGGTCGGACAGGGGCCAGCTCCTACGAGCAGTACTTC CASSGRTGASSYEQYF
- TRBJ2-7 TRBD2 TRBV29-1 TGCAGCGTTGCGGGCGGGAGAGGCTACGAGCAGTACTTC CSVAGGRGYEQYF
- TRBJ1-2 TRBD1 TRBV6-5 TGTGCCAGCAGTTACTCCTACAGGGGCAACTATGGCTACACCTTC CASSYSYRGNYGYTF
- TRBJ2-5 - TRBV4-2 TGTGCCAGCAGCCAAGAGGGGTCCCAAGAGACCCAGTACTTC CASSQEGSQETQYF
- TRBJ2-5 - TRBV21-1 TGTGCCAGCAGCAAAGCTGGGTGGGGGGATGATACGGGCGAAGAGACCCAGTACTTC CASSKAGWGDDTGEETQYF
- TRBJ2-1 TRBD2 TRBV7-2 TGTGCCAGCAGTATGACTAGCGGGAGCGAGTTCTTC CASSMTSGSEFF
- TRBJ2-7 TRBD2 TRBV11-2 TGTGCCAGCAGCCGGAACCCCGGGACTAGCCCCCACGAGCAGTACTTC CASSRNPGTSPHEQYF
- TRBJ2-5 - TRBV19 TGTGCCAGTAGTCGGGGGACCAAAGAGACCCAGTACTTC CASSRGTKETQYF
- TRBJ2-2 TRBD1 TRBV5-6 TGTGCCAGCAGCTTGCAGGGACAGGGTTCTTACGGGGAGCTGTTTTTT CASSLQGQGSYGELFF
- TRBJ2-6 - TRBV18 TGTGCCAGCTCACCAATCATTACAGGGCAGAGCTCTGGGGCCAACGTCCTGACTTTC CASSPIITGQSSGANVLTF
- TRBJ2-5 - TRBV18 TGTGCCAGCTCACCACAGAGCCAGGGTGAGACCCAGTACTTC CASSPQSQGETQYF
- TRBJ2-7 TRBD1 TRBV6-1 TGTGCCAGCAGTTTCTTTGGCAGGGGGCTCTACGAGCAGTACTTC CASSFFGRGLYEQYF
- TRBJ2-7 - TRBV5-4 TGTGCCAGCAGCTCTGCTTACGAGCAGTACTTC CASSSAYEQYF
- TRBJ2-7 TRBD1 TRBV28 TGTGCCAGCAAGAGCCGGGACAGCCTCTCCTACGAGCAGTACTTC CASKSRDSLSYEQYF
once TRBJ2-2 - TRBV7-7 TGTGCCAGCAGCCCCCATTCCCCGGGCACCGGGGAGCTGTTTTTT CASSPHSPGTGELFF
- TRBJ2-7 - TRBV5-1 TGCGCCAGCAGCTTCACGCACGATAGGTACGAGCAGTACTTC CASSFTHDRYEQYF
- TRBJ1-1 - TRBV5-4 TGTGCCAGCAGCCCGGCCCGAGGGACTGAAGCTTTCTTT CASSPARGTEAFF
- TRBJ1-3 TRBD1 TRBV4-2 TGTGCCAGCAGCCAGGACAGGTATACTGGAAACACCATATATTTT CASSQDRYTGNTIYF
- TRBJ1-1 - TRBV2 TGTGCCAGCAGGGTCGGGCAGGCGACTGGTGAAGCTTTCTTT CASRVGQATGEAFF
- TRBJ1-2 TRBD1 TRBV7-9 TGTGCCAGCAGCCGTCGACAGGGGGCGAAGGCCTACTATGGCTACACCTTC CASSRRQGAKAYYGYTF
- TRBJ2-1 - TRBV29-1 TGCAGCGTTGATGGCGTCAGGGTGGGTGAGCAGTTCTTC CSVDGVRVGEQFF